This T cell receptor (beta chain) was recorded in a study of blood T cells in healthy people across ages. The study, taken as a whole, reports: More naive CD4+ cells and higher diversity were found in long-lived than in aged donors.

A second PCR of 7 to 11 cycles used a sample-barcoded 5' primer and a J-beta primer mix. Each of the samples gave a minimum of 2.5 million paired-end reads that contained CDR3. Each CDR3 protein is one row after TCRdb ran MiXCR on the 5' RACE reads. The sample has approximately 1.5 million distinct CDR3 sequences; roughly 32% are singletons. In regard to this clonotype: Its antigen remains unknown.

CDR1 SGHRS and CDR2 YFSETQ come from the germline V gene. This CDR3 spans 15 amino acids. V lost 6 bases and J 7 bases, leaving 19 bases between the germline ends. Every participating donor contributed about 10 milliliters of peripheral blood through a draw. This clonotype was obtained from a woman in her 30s in good health. Sequences were obtained from blood. V usage is TRBV5-1 and J usage is TRBJ1-4, with a possible D match to TRBD1 (6 bases). This CDR3 reads CASNPIWGAGEKLFF. The CDR3 coding sequence is TGCGCCAGCAACCCGATATGGGGGGCCGGTGAAAAACTGTTTTTT.